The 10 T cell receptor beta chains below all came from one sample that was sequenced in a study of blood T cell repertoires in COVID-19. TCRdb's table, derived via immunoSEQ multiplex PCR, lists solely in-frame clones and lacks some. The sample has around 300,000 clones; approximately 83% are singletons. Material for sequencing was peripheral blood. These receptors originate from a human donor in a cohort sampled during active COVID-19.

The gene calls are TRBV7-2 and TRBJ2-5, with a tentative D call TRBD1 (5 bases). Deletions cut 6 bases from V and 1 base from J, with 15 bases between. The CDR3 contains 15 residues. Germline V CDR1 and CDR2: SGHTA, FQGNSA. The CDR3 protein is CASSFDQGIQETQYF. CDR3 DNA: TGTGCCAGCAGTTTTGACCAGGGCATCCAAGAGACCCAGTACTTC.

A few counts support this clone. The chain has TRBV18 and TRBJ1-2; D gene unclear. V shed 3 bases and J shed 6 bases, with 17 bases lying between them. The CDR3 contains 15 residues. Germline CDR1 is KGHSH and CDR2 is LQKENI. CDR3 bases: TGTGCCAGCTCACCCGTGATAGGGAGCCCCGATGGCTACACCTTC. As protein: CASSPVIGSPDGYTF. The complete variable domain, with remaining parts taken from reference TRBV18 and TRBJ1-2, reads NAGVMQNPRHLVRRRGQEARLRCSPMKGHSHVYWYRQLPEEGLKFMVYLQKENIIDESGMPKERFSAEFPKEGPSILRIQQVVRGDSAAYFCASSPVIGSPDGYTFGSGTRLTVV.

In DNA, the CDR3 is TGTGCCAGCAGCTTAGGAGGTAGCGGCACCATCAACCCGGGGGAGCTGTTTTTT. Translating it yields CASSLGGSGTINPGELFF. This rearrangement joins TRBV7-6 to TRBJ2-2, with a weak D call TRBD2 (6 bases). Germline V gene lookup returns CDR1 SGHVS and CDR2 FNYEAQ. Trimming shortened V by 1 base and J by 8 bases, and 23 bases separated the two germline ends. This CDR3 has 18 residues.

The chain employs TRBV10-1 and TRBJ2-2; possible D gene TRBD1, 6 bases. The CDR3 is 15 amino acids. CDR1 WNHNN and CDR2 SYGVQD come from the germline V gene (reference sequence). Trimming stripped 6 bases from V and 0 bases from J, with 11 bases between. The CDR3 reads CASSDHRANTGELFF. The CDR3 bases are TGCGCCAGCAGCGATCACAGGGCGAACACCGGGGAGCTGTTTTTT.

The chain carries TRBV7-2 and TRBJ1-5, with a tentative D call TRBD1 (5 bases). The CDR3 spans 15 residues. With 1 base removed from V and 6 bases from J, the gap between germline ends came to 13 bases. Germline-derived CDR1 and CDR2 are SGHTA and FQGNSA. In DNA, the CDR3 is TGTGCCAGCAGCTTAGATCGCAGGGTCGGTCAGCCCCAGCATTTT. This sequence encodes CASSLDRRVGQPQHF.

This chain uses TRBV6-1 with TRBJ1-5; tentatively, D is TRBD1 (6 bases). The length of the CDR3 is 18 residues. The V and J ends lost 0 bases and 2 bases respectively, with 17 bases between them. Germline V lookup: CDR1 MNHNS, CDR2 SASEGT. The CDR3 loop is CASSEALYPRTGNQPQHF. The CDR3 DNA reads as TGTGCCAGCAGTGAAGCGTTATACCCACGGACAGGCAATCAGCCCCAGCATTTT.

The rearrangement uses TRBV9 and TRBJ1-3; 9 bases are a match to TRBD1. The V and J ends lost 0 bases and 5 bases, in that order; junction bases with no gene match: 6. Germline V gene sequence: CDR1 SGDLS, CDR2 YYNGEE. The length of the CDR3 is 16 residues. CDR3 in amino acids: CASSVEGTGGRNTIYF. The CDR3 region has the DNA TGTGCCAGCAGCGTAGAGGGAACAGGGGGCCGAAACACCATATATTTT.

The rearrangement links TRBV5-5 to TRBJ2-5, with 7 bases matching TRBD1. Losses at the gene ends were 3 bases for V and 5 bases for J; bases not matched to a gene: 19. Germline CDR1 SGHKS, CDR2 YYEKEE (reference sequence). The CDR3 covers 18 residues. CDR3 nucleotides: TGTGCCAGCAGCTCCCCAGGGGTTACAGGGGCAGGGGTCGAGACCCAGTACTTC. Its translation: CASSSPGVTGAGVETQYF. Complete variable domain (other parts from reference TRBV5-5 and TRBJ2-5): DAGVTQSPTHLIKTRGQQVTLRCSPISGHKSVSWYQQVLGQGPQFIFQYYEKEERGRGNFPDRFSARQFPNYSSELNVNALLLGDSALYLCASSSPGVTGAGVETQYFGPGTRLLVL.

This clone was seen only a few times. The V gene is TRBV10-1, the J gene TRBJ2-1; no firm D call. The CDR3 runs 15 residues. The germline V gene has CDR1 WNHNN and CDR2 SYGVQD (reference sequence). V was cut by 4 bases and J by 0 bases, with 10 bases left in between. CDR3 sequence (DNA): TGCGCCAGCAGTGGAGGTACGGGCTCCTACAATGAGCAGTTCTTC. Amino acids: CASSGGTGSYNEQFF.

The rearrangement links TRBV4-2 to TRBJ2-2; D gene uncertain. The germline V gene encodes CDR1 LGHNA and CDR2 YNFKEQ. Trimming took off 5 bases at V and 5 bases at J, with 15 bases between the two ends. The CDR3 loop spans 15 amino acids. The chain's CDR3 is CASSSDSRGTGELFF. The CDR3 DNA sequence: TGTGCCAGCAGCTCCGACTCGAGAGGTACCGGGGAGCTGTTTTTT.